The 8 T cell receptor beta chains presented below share a single source sample, sequenced in a study of T cells in localized non-small cell lung cancer. Here immunoSEQ multiplex PCR was the method, and the copy in TCRdb shows in-frame clones only, minus some. The table includes 20,000 to 30,000 clones, more than 65% detected once. The specimen comprised peripheral blood, sampled before any cancer treatment. These receptors were collected from a man aged 35 to 69 with stage III squamous cell lung carcinoma.

The J gene is TRBJ1-1, the V gene TRBV14; D is uncertain. Trimming left V 0 bases short and J 11 bases short, with 13 bases between. Germline loops: CDR1 SGHDN, CDR2 FVKESK. The CDR3 runs to 13 residues. CDR3: CASSQDRRARAFF. The CDR3 coding sequence is TGTGCCAGCAGCCAAGATCGCCGGGCTAGGGCTTTCTTT.

V usage is TRBV5-1 and J usage is TRBJ1-2; 7 bases match TRBD1. Germline values: CDR1 SGHRS, CDR2 YFSETQ. The CDR3 is made up of 13 amino acids. V lost 4 bases, J lost 6 bases, and 6 bases stayed unmatched. The CDR3 loop is CASSAGQLDGYTF. In DNA, the CDR3 is TGCGCCAGCAGCGCGGGACAGTTAGATGGCTACACCTTC.

The chain has TRBV7-6 and TRBJ2-7; the D call may be TRBD1 or TRBD2 (5 bases each). The CDR3 has 18 residues. Germline loops: CDR1 SGHVS, CDR2 FNYEAQ. V lost 5 bases, J lost 4 bases, and 27 bases lay in between. The CDR3 protein is CASSPNASPGAAGYEQYF. DNA of the CDR3: TGTGCCAGCAGCCCGAACGCCTCCCCCGGGGCGGCTGGGTACGAGCAGTACTTC.

The chain couples TRBV29-1 to TRBJ2-2; unclear D gene. Germline lookup yields CDR1 SQVTM and CDR2 ANQGSEA. Trimming removed 2 bases from V and 5 bases from J, with 6 bases in between. The CDR3 contains 12 residues. The DNA for the CDR3 is TGCAGCGTTGAACTCGGGACCGGGGAGCTGTTTTTT. Translated: CSVELGTGELFF.

The V and J genes are TRBV5-4 and TRBJ2-3; no definite D call. Germline-derived CDR1 and CDR2 are SGHNT and YYREEE (reference sequence). The CDR3 has 16 amino acids. Between the trimmed V and J ends, which lost 4 bases and 2 bases, there was a span of 17 bases. The CDR3 here is CASSPKAVSITDTQYF. The CDR3, as DNA: TGTGCCAGCAGCCCCAAGGCGGTCTCCATCACAGATACGCAGTATTTT.

The J gene is TRBJ1-2, the V gene TRBV7-2, with D tentatively TRBD1 (6 bases). There are 15 residues in the CDR3. The ends were cut back, 3 bases at V and 3 bases at J, with 14 bases in the middle. Germline-derived CDR1 and CDR2 are SGHTA and FQGNSA. CDR3: CASSFRGGEDYGYTF. The CDR3 DNA reads TGTGCCAGCAGCTTTAGGGGGGGCGAGGACTATGGCTACACCTTC.

This clone was found a few times. The chain uses TRBV6-5 and TRBJ2-1, with 14 positions matching TRBD2. Germline CDR1 and CDR2: MNHEY and SVGAGI. The CDR3 consists of 15 residues. V lost 5 bases and J lost 8; bases outside the gene matches: 5. The CDR3 region is CASSPGLAGGYEQFF. DNA of the CDR3: TGTGCCAGCAGTCCTGGACTAGCGGGAGGATATGAGCAGTTCTTC.

This rearrangement joins TRBV6-1 to TRBJ1-1, with D uncertain. Germline CDR1 and CDR2: MNHNS and SASEGT. The CDR3 runs to 13 residues. V was trimmed by 4 bases and J by 2 bases, leaving 8 bases between them. As DNA, the CDR3 is TGTGCCAGCAGTGGATTCGGTAACACTGAAGCTTTCTTT. Protein sequence: CASSGFGNTEAFF.